This T cell receptor beta chain was documented in a study of beta chain features in type 1 diabetes. The single heparinised draw taken from each donor contained roughly 100 mL of blood on average. Germline CDR1 and CDR2: LGHNA and YNFKEQ. Trimming took 4 bases from V and 0 from J, leaving 8 bases between them. The CDR3 contains 14 residues. This clone was observed a few times. What it recognizes is unknown. Study-wide results and caveats: Patients with Type 1 diabetes showed moderately but significantly shorter TCRB CDR3s in all four CD4+ subsets. Possibly, sequencing cDNA over-represented cells that had high TCR expression levels. It was among patients, rather than healthy donors, that naive, central memory and Treg TCRB repertoires appeared more similar.

Expressed TCRB transcripts were sequenced after all isolated RNA was converted to cDNA. Some clones are missing from TCRdb's copy, which holds only in-frame ones; the method was immunoSEQ multiplex PCR. The sample has 600,000 or so clones, more than 13% seen once. This chain uses TRBV4-2 with TRBJ2-3, with a tentative D call TRBD1 (6 bases). The TCR was taken from a man aged 18 to 30 with type 1 diabetes. Sequencing input: naive CD4+ T cells from blood. The CDR3 nucleotides are TGTGCCAGCAGCCGGGGGACAAGCACAGATACGCAGTATTTT. This sequence encodes CASSRGTSTDTQYF.